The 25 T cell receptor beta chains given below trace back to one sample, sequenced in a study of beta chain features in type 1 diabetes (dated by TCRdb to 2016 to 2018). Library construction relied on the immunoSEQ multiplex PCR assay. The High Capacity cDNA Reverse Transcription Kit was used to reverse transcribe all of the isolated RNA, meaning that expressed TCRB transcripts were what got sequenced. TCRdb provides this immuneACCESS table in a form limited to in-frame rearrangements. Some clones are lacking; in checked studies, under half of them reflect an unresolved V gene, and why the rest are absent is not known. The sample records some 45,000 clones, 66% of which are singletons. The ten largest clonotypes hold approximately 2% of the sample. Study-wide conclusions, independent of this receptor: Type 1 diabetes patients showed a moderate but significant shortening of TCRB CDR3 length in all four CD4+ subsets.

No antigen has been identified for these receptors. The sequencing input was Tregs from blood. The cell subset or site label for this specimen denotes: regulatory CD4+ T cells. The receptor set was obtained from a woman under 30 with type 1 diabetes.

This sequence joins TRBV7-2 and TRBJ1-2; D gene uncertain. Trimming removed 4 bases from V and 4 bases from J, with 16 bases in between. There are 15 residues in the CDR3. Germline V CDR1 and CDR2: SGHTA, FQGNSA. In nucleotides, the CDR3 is TGTGCCAGCAGCTGGAGGACCTTCTGGAGCTATGGCTACACCTTC. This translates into CASSWRTFWSYGYTF.

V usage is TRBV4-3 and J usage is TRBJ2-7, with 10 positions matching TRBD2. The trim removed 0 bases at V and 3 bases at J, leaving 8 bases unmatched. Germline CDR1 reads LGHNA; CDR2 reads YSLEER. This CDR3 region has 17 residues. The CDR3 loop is CASSQDLGTSDLYEQYF. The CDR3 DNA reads TGCGCCAGCAGCCAAGATCTCGGGACTAGCGACCTCTACGAGCAGTACTTC.

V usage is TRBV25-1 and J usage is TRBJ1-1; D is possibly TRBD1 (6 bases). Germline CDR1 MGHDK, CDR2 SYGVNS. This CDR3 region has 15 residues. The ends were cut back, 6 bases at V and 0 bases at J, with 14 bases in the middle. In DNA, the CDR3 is TGTGCCAGCAGGGGGGTCAGGGGCGTGAACACTGAAGCTTTCTTT. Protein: CASRGVRGVNTEAFF.

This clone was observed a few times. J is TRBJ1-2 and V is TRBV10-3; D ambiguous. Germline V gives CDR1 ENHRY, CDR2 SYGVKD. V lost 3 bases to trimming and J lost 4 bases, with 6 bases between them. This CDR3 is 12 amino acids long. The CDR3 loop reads CAISDVIYGYTF. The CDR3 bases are TGTGCCATCAGTGATGTCATCTATGGCTACACCTTC.

CDR3 coding DNA: TGTGCCAGCACCTTAGCGGGTCCTTACGAGCAGTACTTC. Its protein is CASTLAGPYEQYF. The V and J genes are TRBV28 and TRBJ2-7; 7 bases align to TRBD2. CDR3 length: 13 residues. Losses at the gene ends were 7 bases for V and 4 bases for J; bases not matched to a gene: 7. Germline V gene sequence: CDR1 MDHEN, CDR2 SYDVKM.

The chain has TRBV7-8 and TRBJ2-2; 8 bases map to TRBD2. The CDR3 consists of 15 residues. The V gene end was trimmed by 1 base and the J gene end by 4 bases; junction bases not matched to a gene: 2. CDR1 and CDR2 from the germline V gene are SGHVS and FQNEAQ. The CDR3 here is CASSLGLASTGELFF. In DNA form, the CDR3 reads TGTGCCAGCAGCTTAGGACTAGCGAGCACCGGGGAGCTGTTTTTT.

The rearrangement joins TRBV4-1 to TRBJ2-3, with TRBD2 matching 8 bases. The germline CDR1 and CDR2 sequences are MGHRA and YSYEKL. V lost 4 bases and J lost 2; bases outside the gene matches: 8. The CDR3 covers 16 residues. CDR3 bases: TGCGCCAGCAGCCGGACAGCGGGAGTGTACACAGATACGCAGTATTTT. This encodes CASSRTAGVYTDTQYF.

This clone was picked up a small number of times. Here the CDR3 reads CASSRLLARETYNEQFF. CDR3 nucleotides: TGTGCCAGCAGCCGCCTTTTGGCTAGGGAGACCTACAATGAGCAGTTCTTC. The chain recombines TRBV7-2 with TRBJ2-1, with D possibly being TRBD2 (5 bases). V lost 5 bases and J lost 2, with 19 bases in between. The CDR3 has 17 amino acids. The germline CDR1 and CDR2 sequences are SGHTA and FQGNSA.

DNA of the CDR3: TGTGCCAGCAGTCCCCCTTTCAAGGACCCCGGGATTGAGCAGTTCTTC. Protein product: CASSPPFKDPGIEQFF. This chain uses TRBV7-9 with TRBJ2-1, with a weak D call TRBD2 (5 bases). From germline, CDR1 is SEHNR and CDR2 FQNEAQ (reference sequence). This CDR3 is 16 amino acids long. Trimming cost V 6 bases and J 9 bases, with 24 bases left between them. Looking up the rest from reference TRBV7-9 and TRBJ2-1 gives the full variable domain: DTGVSQNPRHKITKRGQNVTFRCDPISEHNRLYWYRQTLGQGPEFLTYFQNEAQLEKSRLLSDRFSAERPKGSFSTLEIQRTEQGDSAMYLCASSPPFKDPGIEQFFGPGTRLTVL.

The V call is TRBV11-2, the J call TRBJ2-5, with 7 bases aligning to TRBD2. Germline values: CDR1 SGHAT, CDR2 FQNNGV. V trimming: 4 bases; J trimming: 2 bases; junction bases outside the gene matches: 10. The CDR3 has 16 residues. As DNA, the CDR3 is TGTGCCAGCAGCTCCCTTGGGGCGGGGGTTCAAGAGACCCAGTACTTC. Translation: CASSSLGAGVQETQYF.

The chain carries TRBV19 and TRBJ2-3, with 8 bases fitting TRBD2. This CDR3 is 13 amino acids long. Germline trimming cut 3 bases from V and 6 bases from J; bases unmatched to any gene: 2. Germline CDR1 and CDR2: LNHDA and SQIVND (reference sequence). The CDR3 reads CASSMASGDTQYF. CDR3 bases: TGTGCCAGTAGTATGGCTAGCGGGGATACGCAGTATTTT.

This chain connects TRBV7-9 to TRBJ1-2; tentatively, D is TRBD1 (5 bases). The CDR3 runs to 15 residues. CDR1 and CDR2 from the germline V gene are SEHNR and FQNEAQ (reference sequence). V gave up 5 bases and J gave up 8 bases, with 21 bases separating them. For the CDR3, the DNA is TGTGCCAGCAGCCCCGTGGGTTGGGGCGCAAGGGGCTACACCTTC. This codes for CASSPVGWGARGYTF.

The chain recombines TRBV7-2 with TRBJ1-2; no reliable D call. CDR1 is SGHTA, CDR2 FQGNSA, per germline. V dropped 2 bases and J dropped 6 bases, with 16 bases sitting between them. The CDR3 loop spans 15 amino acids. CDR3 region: CASSLPGGRPDGYTF. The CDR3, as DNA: TGTGCCAGCAGCTTACCGGGAGGACGGCCCGATGGCTACACCTTC.

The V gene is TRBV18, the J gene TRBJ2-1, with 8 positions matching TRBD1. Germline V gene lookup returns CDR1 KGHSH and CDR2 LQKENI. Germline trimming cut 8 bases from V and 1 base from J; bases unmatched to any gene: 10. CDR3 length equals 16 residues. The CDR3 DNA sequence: TGTGCCAGCACCACCCGGACAGGGCAGTCCTACAATGAGCAGTTCTTC. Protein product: CASTTRTGQSYNEQFF. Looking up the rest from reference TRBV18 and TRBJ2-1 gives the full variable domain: NAGVMQNPRHLVRRRGQEARLRCSPMKGHSHVYWYRQLPEEGLKFMVYLQKENIIDESGMPKERFSAEFPKEGPSILRIQQVVRGDSAAYFCASTTRTGQSYNEQFFGPGTRLTVL.

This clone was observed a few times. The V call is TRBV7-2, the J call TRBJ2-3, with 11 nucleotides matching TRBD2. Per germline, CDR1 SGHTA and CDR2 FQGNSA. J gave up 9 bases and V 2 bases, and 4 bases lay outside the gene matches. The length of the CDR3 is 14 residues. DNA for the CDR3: TGTGCCAGCAGCTTAATAGCGGGAGGGTCGACGCAGTATTTT. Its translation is CASSLIAGGSTQYF.

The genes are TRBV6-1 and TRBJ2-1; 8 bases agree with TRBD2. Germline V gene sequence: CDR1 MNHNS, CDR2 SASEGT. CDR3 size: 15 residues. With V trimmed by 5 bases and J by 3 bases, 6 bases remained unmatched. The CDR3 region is CASSLGGAVYNEQFF. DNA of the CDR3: TGTGCCAGCAGTCTCGGGGGGGCAGTCTACAATGAGCAGTTCTTC.

CDR3 coding DNA: TGTGCCAGCAGGGGGACTGGACCCTTACAGCAGTACTTC. Protein: CASRGTGPLQQYF. The V gene is TRBV11-3, the J gene TRBJ2-7, with D possibly being TRBD2 (6 bases). Germline-derived CDR1 and CDR2 are SGHNT and YENEEA. Trimming took 6 bases from V and 8 from J, leaving 17 bases between them. The CDR3 sequence is 13 residues long.

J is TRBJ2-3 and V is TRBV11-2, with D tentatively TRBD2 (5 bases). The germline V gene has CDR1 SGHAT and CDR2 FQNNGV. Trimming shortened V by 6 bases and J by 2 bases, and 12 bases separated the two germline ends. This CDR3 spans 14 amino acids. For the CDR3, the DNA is TGTGCCAGCAGGTGGACTCCCCACACAGATACGCAGTATTTT. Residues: CASRWTPHTDTQYF. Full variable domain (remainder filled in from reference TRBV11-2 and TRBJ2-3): EAGVAQSPRYKIIEKRQSVAFWCNPISGHATLYWYQQILGQGPKLLIQFQNNGVVDDSQLPKDRFSAERLKGVDSTLKIQPAKLEDSAVYLCASRWTPHTDTQYFGPGTRLTVL.

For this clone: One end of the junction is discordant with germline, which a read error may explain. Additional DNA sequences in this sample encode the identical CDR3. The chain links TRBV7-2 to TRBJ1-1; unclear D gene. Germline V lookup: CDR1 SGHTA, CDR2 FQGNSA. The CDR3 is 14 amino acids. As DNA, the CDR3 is TGTGCCAGCAGTTTTCTAGCGTGGAACACTGAAGCCTTCTTT. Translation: CASSFLAWNTEAFF.

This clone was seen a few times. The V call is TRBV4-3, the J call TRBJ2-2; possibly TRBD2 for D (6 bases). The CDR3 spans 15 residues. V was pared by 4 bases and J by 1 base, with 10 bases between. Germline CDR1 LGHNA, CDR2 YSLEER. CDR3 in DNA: TGCGCCAGCAGCCCGGGAGATCGGAACACCGGGGAGCTGTTTTTT. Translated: CASSPGDRNTGELFF.

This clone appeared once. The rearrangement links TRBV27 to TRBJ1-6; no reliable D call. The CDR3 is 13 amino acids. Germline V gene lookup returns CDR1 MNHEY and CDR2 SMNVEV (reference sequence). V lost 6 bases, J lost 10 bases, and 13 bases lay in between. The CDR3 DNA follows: TGTGCCAGCAGCCCACCGATGGGCTCACCCCTCCACTTT. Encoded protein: CASSPPMGSPLHF.

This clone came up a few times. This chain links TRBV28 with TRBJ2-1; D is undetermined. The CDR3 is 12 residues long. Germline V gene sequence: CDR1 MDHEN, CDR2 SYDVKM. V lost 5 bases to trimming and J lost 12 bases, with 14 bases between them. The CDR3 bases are TGTGCCAGCAGTATAAATGTGGCCCGGCAGTTCTTC. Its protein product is CASSINVARQFF.

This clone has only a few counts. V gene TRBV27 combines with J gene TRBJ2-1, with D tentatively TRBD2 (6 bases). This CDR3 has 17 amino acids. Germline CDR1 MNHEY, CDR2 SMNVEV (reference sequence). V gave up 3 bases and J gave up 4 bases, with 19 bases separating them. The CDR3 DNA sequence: TGTGCCAGCAGTTTGTTAGGGTCGACTAGTTCGTACAATGAGCAGTTCTTC. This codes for CASSLLGSTSSYNEQFF.

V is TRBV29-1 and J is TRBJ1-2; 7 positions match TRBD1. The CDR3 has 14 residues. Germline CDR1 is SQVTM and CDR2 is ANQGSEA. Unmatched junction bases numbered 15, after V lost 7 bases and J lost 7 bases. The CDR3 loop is CSADRGQRQGGYTF. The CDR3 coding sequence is TGCAGCGCCGACCGGGGACAGCGTCAAGGTGGCTACACCTTC.

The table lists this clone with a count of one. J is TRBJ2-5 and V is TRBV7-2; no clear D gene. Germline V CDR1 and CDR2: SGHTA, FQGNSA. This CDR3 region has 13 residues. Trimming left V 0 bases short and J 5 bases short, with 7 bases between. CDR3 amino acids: CASSLARSETQYF. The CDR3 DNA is TGTGCCAGCAGCTTAGCTAGATCGGAGACCCAGTACTTC.